The clone carrying this TCR beta chain was observed a few times. The antigen remains unidentified. This sample stems from a study of T cells after yellow fever vaccination. Study-wide findings and caveats: Shared CD4/CD8 clonotypes were a small share, likely from convergent recombination. Bulk-population clonotypes that are abundant could appear as contaminants in FACS-sorted repertoires.

Making TCR cDNA involved 5'RACE template switching, which added UMIs and a universal primer site. TCRdb ran MiXCR on the 5' RACE reads and lists one entry per CDR3 protein. Of about 260,000 distinct CDR3 sequences listed, roughly 4% are singletons. Deletions cut 5 bases from V and 5 bases from J, with 15 bases between. CDR3 length: 14 residues. Germline CDR1 is SEHNR and CDR2 is FQNEAQ (reference sequence). The sequences come from PBMCs, collected 15 days after the yellow fever booster vaccination. This clonotype was sampled from a man aged 18-30 years who received the YFV17D yellow fever vaccine. The chain links TRBV7-9 to TRBJ2-5, with unresolved D. The CDR3 loop reads CASSLDRGAETQYF. The CDR3 region has the DNA TGTGCCAGCAGCCTGGACCGCGGTGCTGAGACCCAGTACTTC.